Following are 17 T cell receptor beta chains from one sample sequenced in a study of spatial heterogeneity in lung cancer. Time point given: sample taken at primary tumor resection. For these receptors, no antigen is known. Via MiXCR, TCRdb re-called the 5' RACE reads, giving one row per CDR3 protein. The profile shows 12,000 to 15,000 distinct CDR3 sequences, approximately 4.5% of them singletons. Study-wide points: Counts of expanded alpha and beta TCRs within tumors tracked the tumor nonsynonymous mutation count.

The sample was lung tumor tissue, taken at surgery. These receptor sequences come from a female donor with early-stage non-small cell lung cancer.

The V gene is TRBV7-3, the J gene TRBJ2-7, with no clear D. This CDR3 contains 14 residues. Trimming removed 1 base at V and 1 base at J, with 8 bases between. Germline loops: CDR1 SGHTA, CDR2 FQGTGA. The CDR3 is CASSLRPASYEQYF. CDR3 bases: TGTGCCAGCAGCTTAAGGCCAGCTTCCTACGAGCAGTACTTC.

This clonotype was counted only a few times. This rearrangement joins TRBV20-1 to TRBJ2-5; tentative D call: TRBD2 (5 bases). V was shortened by 6 bases and J by 0 bases, with 8 bases between the two germline ends. This CDR3 region has 12 residues. Looked up from germline, CDR1 is DFQATT and CDR2 is SNEGSKA (reference sequence). CDR3 loop: CSADGNQETQYF. The CDR3 DNA is TGCAGTGCCGACGGGAACCAAGAGACCCAGTACTTC.

The rearrangement uses TRBV18 and TRBJ2-5; TRBD2 is a possible D gene (6 bases). The CDR3 length is 15 residues. V was trimmed by 5 bases and J by 5 bases, leaving 18 bases between them. The germline V gene has CDR1 KGHSH and CDR2 LQKENI. This CDR3 reads CASSSGTPASETQYF. CDR3 sequence (DNA): TGTGCCAGCTCATCAGGGACTCCCGCCTCGGAGACCCAGTACTTC.

This clonotype was counted at least ten times. This sequence joins TRBV7-6 and TRBJ2-5; D may be TRBD2 (5 bases). Germline values: CDR1 SGHVS, CDR2 FNYEAQ. The CDR3 consists of 11 residues. V was clipped by 0 bases and J by 9 bases, with 5 bases between them. The CDR3 region is CASSLAEAQYF. CDR3 sequence (DNA): TGTGCCAGCAGCTTAGCGGAGGCCCAGTACTTC.

This clonotype qualifies as medium-sized. The chain joins TRBV28 to TRBJ2-7; D ambiguous. Germline V gives CDR1 MDHEN, CDR2 SYDVKM. The length of the CDR3 is 12 residues. Trimming took off 5 bases at V and 3 bases at J, with 8 bases between the two ends. CDR3 sequence reads: CASSLQFYEQYF. For the CDR3, the DNA is TGTGCCAGCAGTCTGCAGTTCTACGAGCAGTACTTC.

J is TRBJ2-7 and V is TRBV28, with 7 nucleotides matching TRBD1. The length of the CDR3 is 14 residues. CDR1 is MDHEN, CDR2 SYDVKM, per germline. The ends lost 6 bases at V and 2 bases at J; junction bases unmatched: 7. The chain's CDR3 is CASRLMTGTYEQYF. The CDR3 region has the DNA TGTGCCAGCAGACTCATGACAGGGACCTACGAGCAGTACTTC. Full variable domain (outside the CDR3, taken from reference TRBV28 and TRBJ2-7): DVKVTQSSRYLVKRTGEKVFLECVQDMDHENMFWYRQDPGLGLRLIYFSYDVKMKEKGDIPEGYSVSREKKERFSLILESASTNQTSMYLCASRLMTGTYEQYFGPGTRLTVT.

This clonotype was picked up many times. The J gene is TRBJ1-1, the V gene TRBV4-1; 7 bases map to TRBD1. With 0 bases clipped from V and 3 bases from J, the junction kept 7 bases outside the gene matches. This CDR3 is 16 amino acids long. The germline V gene has CDR1 MGHRA and CDR2 YSYEKL. The CDR3 is CASSQEGAGGDTEAFF. CDR3 bases: TGCGCCAGCAGCCAAGAAGGGGCAGGGGGAGACACTGAAGCTTTCTTT.

This clonotype was counted ten times or more. The chain carries TRBV24-1 and TRBJ1-2, with TRBD1 matching over 8 bases. Germline CDR1 and CDR2: KGHDR and SFDVKD. The CDR3 contains 16 residues. The junction had 11 bases not matched to a gene; V was cut back by 6 bases and J by 3 bases. This CDR3 is CATSHGQGKTDYGYTF. The CDR3 nucleotides are TGTGCCACCAGTCACGGACAGGGAAAGACGGACTATGGCTACACCTTC.

Many counts were recorded for this clonotype. The chain couples TRBV24-1 to TRBJ2-1; TRBD1 might be the D (6 bases). CDR3 size: 21 residues. The V and J ends lost 4 bases and 2 bases respectively, with 29 bases between them. CDR1 is KGHDR, CDR2 SFDVKD, per germline. The CDR3 coding sequence is TGTGCCACCAGTGAGTCCGGAGTGAATAGCTGGGGGCGGATTGCCTACAATGAGCAGTTCTTC. Translating it yields CATSESGVNSWGRIAYNEQFF.

In its sample, this clonotype was seen many times. The CDR3 reads CASSLRGDRAVGEQYF. CDR3 coding DNA: TGTGCCAGCAGTTTACGTGGGGACCGAGCCGTGGGCGAGCAGTACTTC. The V call is TRBV27, the J call TRBJ2-7, with D tentatively TRBD1 or TRBD2 (5 bases each). Looked up from germline, CDR1 is MNHEY and CDR2 is SMNVEV (reference sequence). V lost 2 bases and J 6 bases, leaving 20 bases between the germline ends. The CDR3 is made up of 16 amino acids.

The chain combines TRBV20-1 with TRBJ2-7, with D perhaps assigned TRBD1 or TRBD2 (5 bases each). The CDR3 length is 15 residues. Germline CDR1 is DFQATT and CDR2 is SNEGSKA (reference sequence). V gave up 0 bases and J gave up 7 bases, with 19 bases separating them. CDR3: CSARDSGTQTGEQYF. For the CDR3, the DNA is TGCAGTGCTAGAGATTCTGGGACCCAGACGGGGGAGCAGTACTTC.

Many counts were recorded for this clonotype. The CDR3 nucleotides read TGTGCTAGTGAGGGCCAGGCCAAAAACATTCAGTACTTC. Amino acids: CASEGQAKNIQYF. The V gene is TRBV12-5, the J gene TRBJ2-4; D not resolved. Trimming shortened V by 7 bases and J by 1 base, and 8 bases separated the two germline ends. This CDR3 has 13 residues. In germline, CDR1 is LGHNT, CDR2 FRNRAP.

The gene calls are TRBV3-1 and TRBJ2-2; TRBD1 might be the D (6 bases). The germline CDR1 and CDR2 sequences are LGHDT and YNNKEL (reference sequence). This CDR3 is built from 16 residues. V shed 1 base and J shed 0 bases, with 9 bases lying between them. In DNA form, the CDR3 reads TGTGCCAGCAGCCAAGTAGGGGGATCGAACACCGGGGAGCTGTTTTTT. It codes for CASSQVGGSNTGELFF. The full variable domain, rest sourced from reference TRBV3-1 and TRBJ2-2, is DTAVSQTPKYLVTQMGNDKSIKCEQNLGHDTMYWYKQDSKKFLKIMFSYNNKELIINETVPNRFSPKSPDKAHLNLHINSLELGDSAVYFCASSQVGGSNTGELFFGEGSRLTVL.

In its sample, this clonotype was seen many times. This chain joins TRBV18 and TRBJ1-6; a possible D gene is TRBD1 (5 bases). CDR1 and CDR2 from the germline V gene are KGHSH and LQKENI. The CDR3 is made up of 15 amino acids. Trimming cost V 3 bases and J 7 bases, with 13 bases left between them. CDR3 in amino acids: CASSPSGPINSPLHF. The CDR3 DNA reads as TGTGCCAGCTCACCGTCGGGGCCGATCAATTCACCCCTCCACTTT. Supplemented by reference TRBV18 and TRBJ1-6, the full variable domain reads NAGVMQNPRHLVRRRGQEARLRCSPMKGHSHVYWYRQLPEEGLKFMVYLQKENIIDESGMPKERFSAEFPKEGPSILRIQQVVRGDSAAYFCASSPSGPINSPLHFGNGTRLTVT.

This clonotype was counted a few times. This chain uses TRBV12-3 or TRBV12-4 with TRBJ2-2; weak D call: TRBD1 (6 bases). Trimming removed 6 bases from V and 6 bases from J, with 11 bases in between. The CDR3 runs 13 residues. CDR3 sequence (DNA): TGTGCCAGCAGCCCTACAGGGCCCGGGGAGCTGTTTTTT. Residues: CASSPTGPGELFF.

This clonotype was seen many times. The chain joins TRBV5-1 to TRBJ2-5; possibly TRBD1 for D (5 bases). CDR3 length equals 13 residues. V was cut by 4 bases and J by 1 base, with 8 bases left in between. From germline, CDR1 is SGHRS and CDR2 YFSETQ. The CDR3 sequence: CASSNQGQETQYF. The CDR3 coding sequence is TGCGCCAGCAGCAACCAGGGCCAAGAGACCCAGTACTTC.

This clonotype was counted ten times or more. This chain links TRBV4-2 with TRBJ1-3; no definite D call. Trimming removed 0 bases from V and 4 bases from J, with 4 bases in between. The CDR3 runs to 13 residues. Germline loops: CDR1 LGHNA, CDR2 YNFKEQ. DNA for the CDR3: TGTGCCAGCAGCCAAGACAGGGGAAACACCATATATTTT. Translated: CASSQDRGNTIYF.